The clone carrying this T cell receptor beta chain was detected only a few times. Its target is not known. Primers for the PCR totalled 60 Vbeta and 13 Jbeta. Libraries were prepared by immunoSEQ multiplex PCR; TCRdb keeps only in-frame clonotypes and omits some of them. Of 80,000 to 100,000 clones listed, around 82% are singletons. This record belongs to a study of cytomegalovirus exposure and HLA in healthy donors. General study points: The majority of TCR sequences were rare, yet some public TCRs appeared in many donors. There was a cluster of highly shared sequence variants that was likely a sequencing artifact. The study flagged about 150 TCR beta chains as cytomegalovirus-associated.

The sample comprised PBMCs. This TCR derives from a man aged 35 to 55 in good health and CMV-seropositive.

The CDR3 DNA follows: TGCAGCGTTGCCCTAAACAATGAGCAGTTCTTC. Residues: CSVALNNEQFF. V and J are TRBV29-1 and TRBJ2-1; unclear D gene. The CDR3 extends over 11 amino acids. CDR1 is SQVTM, CDR2 ANQGSEA, per germline. With 4 bases removed from V and 5 bases from J, the gap between germline ends came to 6 bases.